The 16 T cell receptor beta chains given below trace back to one sample, sequenced in a study of T cell responses to AZD1222 COVID-19 vaccine. Profiling relied on immunoSEQ multiplex PCR, and the TCRdb table lists in-frame clones only, not all of them. The sample records approximately 77,000 clones, roughly nine tenths being singletons. The specimen was peripheral blood, collected on day 0 of MenACWY control vaccination. The source of these receptors is an adult in good health.

The chain has TRBV7-2 and TRBJ1-6, with D perhaps matching TRBD1 (5 bases). This CDR3 spans 15 amino acids. V shed 1 base and J shed 10 bases, with 14 bases lying between them. Germline assignment: CDR1 SGHTA and CDR2 FQGNSA. As DNA, the CDR3 is TGTGCCAGCAGCTTAGACGGACACCGGAGCTCACCCCTCCACTTT. It yields the protein CASSLDGHRSSPLHF.

This clone was observed a handful of times. The genes are TRBV7-3 and TRBJ1-6; perhaps TRBD1 as D (5 bases). CDR1 and CDR2 from the germline V gene are SGHTA and FQGTGA. With 2 bases removed from V and 8 bases from J, the gap between germline ends came to 7 bases. The CDR3 is 13 residues long. CDR3 region: CASSLARDSPLHF. CDR3 bases: TGTGCCAGCAGCTTAGCCAGGGATTCACCCCTCCACTTT.

The rearrangement joins TRBV29-1 to TRBJ2-1; tentative D call: TRBD1 (6 bases). Per germline, CDR1 SQVTM and CDR2 ANQGSEA. CDR3 length: 14 residues. V gave up 7 bases and J gave up 5 bases, with 18 bases separating them. Written as DNA, the CDR3 is TGCAGCGCTGCCCGATCTGGACAGCACAATGAGCAGTTCTTC. Its translation is CSAARSGQHNEQFF.

J is TRBJ1-2 and V is TRBV18; 7 bases agree with TRBD1. The CDR3 has 14 amino acids. Germline CDR1 is KGHSH and CDR2 is LQKENI. J was trimmed by 4 bases and V by 3 bases; bases with no gene match: 5. In DNA form, the CDR3 reads TGTGCCAGCTCACCTGTAGGGGGCGTCTATGGCTACACCTTC. Encoded protein: CASSPVGGVYGYTF.

The chain combines TRBV19 with TRBJ2-1, with D possibly TRBD2 on 5 matching bases. Looked up from germline, CDR1 is LNHDA and CDR2 is SQIVND (reference sequence). The CDR3 covers 14 residues. The ends were cut back, 2 bases at V and 9 bases at J, with 14 bases in the middle. The chain's CDR3 is CASSIMLRAGEQFF. The CDR3 DNA reads TGTGCCAGTAGTATAATGTTGAGGGCCGGTGAGCAGTTCTTC.

The rearrangement uses TRBV6-1 and TRBJ2-7; D is undetermined. Germline CDR1 is MNHNS and CDR2 is SASEGT. Trimming removed 2 bases at V and 2 bases at J, with 10 bases between. The CDR3 has 14 amino acids. DNA for the CDR3: TGTGCCAGCAGTGAATTCAGGTTCCCCTACGAGCAGTACTTC. Translating gives CASSEFRFPYEQYF.

The V gene is TRBV9, the J gene TRBJ2-3, with 13 bases fitting TRBD2. The CDR3 has 19 amino acids. In germline, CDR1 is SGDLS, CDR2 YYNGEE. The ends lost 3 bases at V and 0 bases at J; junction bases unmatched: 10. In DNA, the CDR3 is TGTGCCAGCAGCGCAACGGGACTAGCGGGGCCATCTAGCACAGATACGCAGTATTTT. Translated: CASSATGLAGPSSTDTQYF.

The chain is built from TRBV5-1 and TRBJ2-7; the D is unclear. Germline V gene lookup returns CDR1 SGHRS and CDR2 YFSETQ. The CDR3 is 16 residues long. The V gene lost 2 bases and the J gene lost 4 bases, with 19 bases spanning the gap. CDR3 sequence (DNA): TGCGCCAGCAGCTTCAAGGACGGCCCGCCCCCTTACGAGCAGTACTTC. This sequence encodes CASSFKDGPPPYEQYF.

The V call is TRBV10-3, the J call TRBJ2-2; D gene ambiguous. This CDR3 has 12 amino acids. Between the trimmed V and J ends, which lost 6 bases and 3 bases, there was a span of 5 bases. CDR1 ENHRY and CDR2 SYGVKD come from the germline V gene. In nucleotides, the CDR3 is TGTGCCATCAGCAGAGACACCGGGGAGCTGTTTTTT. Translation gives CAISRDTGELFF.

Comments on this clone: A junction boundary mismatches the germline segment, possibly from a read error. The chain carries TRBV6-5 and TRBJ2-7; D remains ambiguous. CDR3 length equals 14 residues. CDR1 is MNHEY, CDR2 SVGAGI, per germline. The CDR3 reads CASSDSGRTYEQYF. CDR3 DNA: TGTGCCAGCAGTGACTCGGGCCGCACCTACGAGCAGTACTTC.

CDR3 region: CASSHFSRGPTDTQYF. CDR3 coding DNA: TGTGCCAGCAGCCACTTCTCGCGGGGACCCACAGATACGCAGTATTTT. The J gene is TRBJ2-3, the V gene TRBV3-1 (or the pseudogene TRBV3-2); tentatively, D is TRBD2 (6 bases). CDR3 length: 16 residues. Germline V gene lookup returns CDR1 LGHDT and CDR2 YNNKEL (reference sequence). The ends were cut back, 3 bases at V and 2 bases at J, with 15 bases in the middle.

This clone was seen only once. The chain links TRBV4-1 to TRBJ2-6; the D call may be TRBD1 or TRBD2 (6 bases each). CDR3 length: 17 amino acids. The V end was cut by 3 bases, the J end by 0 bases, with 12 bases between. CDR1 and CDR2 from the germline V gene are MGHRA and YSYEKL. The DNA for the CDR3 is TGCGCCAGCAGCCATGGAGGGGGACCCTCTGGGGCCAACGTCCTGACTTTC. Protein sequence: CASSHGGGPSGANVLTF.

This rearrangement joins TRBV18 to TRBJ2-1; TRBD2 agrees at 14 bases. Germline loops: CDR1 KGHSH, CDR2 LQKENI. V gave up 4 bases and J gave up 7 bases; unmatched junction bases: 0. The CDR3 consists of 14 residues. For the CDR3, the DNA is TGTGCCAGCTCACGGACTAGCGGGGGGAATGAGCAGTTCTTC. Translation: CASSRTSGGNEQFF. The whole variable domain, remainder taken from reference TRBV18 and TRBJ2-1, is NAGVMQNPRHLVRRRGQEARLRCSPMKGHSHVYWYRQLPEEGLKFMVYLQKENIIDESGMPKERFSAEFPKEGPSILRIQQVVRGDSAAYFCASSRTSGGNEQFFGPGTRLTVL.

This chain links TRBV7-2 with TRBJ2-7; 7 bases line up with TRBD1. Germline V CDR1 and CDR2: SGHTA, FQGNSA. This CDR3 contains 14 residues. V dropped 3 bases and J dropped 6; count of bases not matched to a gene: 8. CDR3 residues: CASSFIGQVGEQYF. The CDR3 DNA reads as TGTGCCAGCAGCTTCATCGGACAGGTGGGCGAGCAGTACTTC.

The V and J genes are TRBV19 and TRBJ2-2, with 7 bases lining up with TRBD1. V shed 5 bases and J 4 bases; nucleotides not matched to a gene: 13. This CDR3 contains 17 residues. CDR1 and CDR2 (germline): LNHDA, SQIVND (reference sequence). The CDR3 nucleotides are TGTGCCAGTAGTCCCCGGACAGGCAATACGGGCACCGGGGAGCTGTTTTTT. It yields the protein CASSPRTGNTGTGELFF. The whole variable domain, filled in from reference TRBV19 and TRBJ2-2, reads DGGITQSPKYLFRKEGQNVTLSCEQNLNHDAMYWYRQDPGQGLRLIYYSQIVNDFQKGDIAEGYSVSREKKESFPLTVTSAQKNPTAFYLCASSPRTGNTGTGELFFGEGSRLTVL.

The rearrangement joins TRBV30 to TRBJ2-5; D might be TRBD2 (5 bases). Trimming pared 3 bases from V and 2 bases from J, leaving 13 bases between. This CDR3 has 14 amino acids. Germline values: CDR1 GTSNPN, CDR2 SVGIG (reference sequence). CDR3 protein: CAWRVGEQQETQYF. The CDR3, as DNA: TGTGCCTGGAGGGTGGGAGAACAGCAAGAGACCCAGTACTTC.